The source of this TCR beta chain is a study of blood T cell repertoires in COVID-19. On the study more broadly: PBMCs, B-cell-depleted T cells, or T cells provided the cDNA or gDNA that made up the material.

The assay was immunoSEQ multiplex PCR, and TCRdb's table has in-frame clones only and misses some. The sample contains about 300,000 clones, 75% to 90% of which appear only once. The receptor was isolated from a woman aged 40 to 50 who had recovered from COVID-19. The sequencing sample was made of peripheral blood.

CDR3 DNA sequence: TGCGCCAGCAGCCGAACCAGGGAGGAGAACACTGAAGCTTTCTTT. It specifies CASSRTREENTEAFF. The chain carries TRBV5-1 and TRBJ1-1; perhaps TRBD1 as D (5 bases). V was pared by 4 bases and J by 1 base, with 14 bases between. In germline, CDR1 is SGHRS, CDR2 YFSETQ. The CDR3 has 15 residues.